Below, 5 T cell receptor beta chains from the same sample are listed, as sequenced in a study of metastatic and nonmetastatic thyroid tumors. TCRdb called clones again from the PCR reads with MiXCR. This sample yields tens of thousands of clones, of which 15% to 20% are seen a single time; around 4% belongs to the top ten. Nobody among the patients had been given any treatment before thyroid surgery. The specimen sequenced was blood. These receptors originate from a female donor with papillary thyroid cancer or a benign thyroid nodule (not recorded which). Some clones in this sample may be carry-over from other donors' samples.

The rearrangement links TRBV6-2 or TRBV6-3 to TRBJ1-2; D is undetermined. CDR3 length: 15 amino acids. V was pared by 0 bases and J by 5 bases, with 13 bases between. CDR1 is MNHEY and CDR2 is SVGEGT in the germline V gene. DNA of the CDR3: TGTGCCAGCAGTTACTCCGGACCTACGGCTTATGGCTACACCTTC. Residues: CASSYSGPTAYGYTF.

This clone occurred many times. V gene TRBV4-1 combines with J gene TRBJ1-3; the D is unclear. From germline, CDR1 is MGHRA and CDR2 YSYEKL. The CDR3 loop spans 16 amino acids. V lost 0 bases to trimming and J lost 1 base, with 10 bases between them. The CDR3 spells CASSQDTGSSGNTIYF. DNA of the CDR3: TGCGCCAGCAGCCAAGACACCGGGAGTTCTGGAAACACCATATATTTT.

Many counts were recorded for this clone. V usage is TRBV28 and J usage is TRBJ1-2; D not resolved. The CDR3 runs to 11 residues. The V end was cut by 7 bases, the J end by 2 bases, with 5 bases between. From germline, CDR1 is MDHEN and CDR2 SYDVKM. The CDR3 nucleotides are TGTGCCAGCAAGATAAACTATGGCTACACCTTC. Translated: CASKINYGYTF.

The V gene is TRBV5-5, the J gene TRBJ2-1; D unclear. Germline V lookup: CDR1 SGHKS, CDR2 YYEKEE (reference sequence). The CDR3 extends over 15 amino acids. The V gene lost 6 bases and the J gene lost 0 bases, with 13 bases spanning the gap. CDR3 nucleotides: TGTGCCAGCATCCCGGCGGCTAGCTCCTACAATGAGCAGTTCTTC. It translates to CASIPAASSYNEQFF.

The sample holds many counts of this clone. V and J are TRBV20-1 and TRBJ2-7; D is possibly TRBD2 (7 bases). Germline-derived CDR1 and CDR2 are DFQATT and SNEGSKA (reference sequence). The CDR3 length is 15 residues. V was clipped by 5 bases and J by 2 bases, with 19 bases between them. The CDR3 here is CSAQNRPGGPYEQYF. CDR3 bases: TGCAGTGCTCAGAACCGGCCGGGGGGCCCCTACGAGCAGTACTTC.